These 29 T cell receptor beta chains originate from one sample sequenced in a study of blood T cell repertoires in COVID-19. Data came from immunoSEQ multiplex PCR; TCRdb stores just in-frame clones and leaves some out. The sample holds over 200,000 clones, about 88% seen once. Sequenced sample: peripheral blood. These receptors were taken from a man in his forties with acute or convalescent COVID-19.

This clone showed up just a few times. This sequence joins TRBV29-1 and TRBJ2-7, with unresolved D. The germline V gene has CDR1 SQVTM and CDR2 ANQGSEA. The ends were cut back, 6 bases at V and 3 bases at J, with 6 bases in the middle. The CDR3 has 10 residues. The CDR3 DNA is TGCAGCGTGCGAGACTACGAGCAGTACTTC. Protein product: CSVRDYEQYF.

J is TRBJ1-2 and V is TRBV27; D not resolved. The CDR3 consists of 14 residues. V gave up 6 bases and J gave up 4 bases, with 15 bases separating them. Looked up from germline, CDR1 is MNHEY and CDR2 is SMNVEV (reference sequence). The CDR3 DNA reads as TGTGCCAGCAGCCCCGCGGCGGGATCCTATGGCTACACCTTC. Protein sequence: CASSPAAGSYGYTF.

The chain is built from TRBV3-1 (or the pseudogene TRBV3-2) and TRBJ2-3, with 11 bases identical to TRBD2. With V trimmed by 4 bases and J by 4 bases, 10 bases remained unmatched. Germline lookup yields CDR1 LGHDT and CDR2 YNNKEL (reference sequence). This CDR3 comprises 17 residues. The CDR3 nucleotides are TGTGCCAGCAGCCTCCTGCCTAGCGGGGGGATCTCAGATACGCAGTATTTT. Amino acids: CASSLLPSGGISDTQYF.

V usage is TRBV29-1 and J usage is TRBJ2-5, with a possible D match to TRBD2 (6 bases). Germline V CDR1 and CDR2: SQVTM, ANQGSEA. This CDR3 has 10 amino acids. V was cut by 7 bases and J by 5 bases, with 8 bases left in between. As DNA, the CDR3 is TGCAGCGCCGGAGGGGAGACCCAGTACTTC. It translates to CSAGGETQYF.

The chain joins TRBV6-5 to TRBJ1-3, with TRBD1 matching 9 bases. The trim removed 6 bases at V and 8 bases at J, leaving 5 bases unmatched. Looked up from germline, CDR1 is MNHEY and CDR2 is SVGAGI. CDR3 length equals 13 residues. CDR3 DNA: TGTGCCAGCAGAAGACAGGGGGGTGACACCATATATTTT. It translates to CASRRQGGDTIYF.

V gene TRBV29-1 combines with J gene TRBJ1-2, with TRBD1 identical over 8 bases. CDR1 and CDR2 (germline): SQVTM, ANQGSEA. V shed 4 bases and J 3 bases; nucleotides not matched to a gene: 4. The length of the CDR3 is 13 residues. The CDR3 region has the DNA TGCAGCGTTGGGACAGGGACCGACTATGGCTACACCTTC. Its protein is CSVGTGTDYGYTF.

J is TRBJ2-7 and V is TRBV3-1 (or the pseudogene TRBV3-2), with 8 positions matching TRBD2. The CDR3 runs to 17 residues. In germline, CDR1 is LGHDT, CDR2 YNNKEL (reference sequence). V shed 4 bases and J 3 bases; nucleotides not matched to a gene: 14. CDR3 bases: TGTGCCAGCAGCCCTACGCCTTTTAGCGGGACCTTCTACGAGCAGTACTTC. It codes for CASSPTPFSGTFYEQYF.

The chain carries TRBV7-2 and TRBJ1-2, with a possible D match to TRBD1 (5 bases). V was pared by 0 bases and J by 2 bases, with 13 bases between. Germline V gene lookup returns CDR1 SGHTA and CDR2 FQGNSA. This CDR3 has 16 amino acids. The CDR3 nucleotides read TGTGCCAGCAGCTTAGCCCCGCAGGGAGGCAACTATGGCTACACCTTC. Translation gives CASSLAPQGGNYGYTF.

The genes are TRBV3-1 (or the pseudogene TRBV3-2) and TRBJ2-1; D possibly corresponds to TRBD1 (6 bases). There are 15 residues in the CDR3. CDR1 and CDR2 (germline): LGHDT, YNNKEL (reference sequence). Trimming left V 0 bases short and J 7 bases short, with 13 bases between. CDR3 region: CASSQDTGLRNEQFF. Written as DNA, the CDR3 is TGTGCCAGCAGCCAAGACACAGGGTTAAGAAATGAGCAGTTCTTC.

The V gene is TRBV18, the J gene TRBJ1-3; D is uncertain. CDR3 length: 16 amino acids. V was cut by 6 bases and J by 0 bases, with 15 bases left in between. Germline values: CDR1 KGHSH, CDR2 LQKENI. CDR3 coding DNA: TGTGCCAGCTCCCTCAGAACAGTAAGCTCTGGAAACACCATATATTTT. It is translated as CASSLRTVSSGNTIYF.

The genes are TRBV2 and TRBJ1-3; D might be TRBD1 (6 bases). The V gene's germline CDR1 is SNHLY and CDR2 FYNNEI. V lost 5 bases and J lost 0, with 17 bases in between. The CDR3 totals 17 residues. Written as DNA, the CDR3 is TGTGCCAGCAGTCACACCCGGACAGATTACTCTGGAAACACCATATATTTT. Translation: CASSHTRTDYSGNTIYF.

This clone was observed a handful of times. The chain couples TRBV11-3 to TRBJ1-1; D ambiguous. In germline, CDR1 is SGHNT, CDR2 YENEEA. The CDR3 covers 15 residues. Between the trimmed V and J ends, which lost 0 bases and 1 base, there was a span of 9 bases. The CDR3 bases are TGTGCCAGCAGCTTAGATTATAGACAGAACACTGAAGCTTTCTTT. Translated, it gives CASSLDYRQNTEAFF.

The CDR3 nucleotides read TGCAGCGTCGAACGTCAGGGAATGGGAAAGACCCAGTACTTC. This translates into CSVERQGMGKTQYF. The chain links TRBV29-1 to TRBJ2-5, with a tentative D call TRBD1 (5 bases). The CDR3 is made up of 14 amino acids. V lost 6 bases and J 6 bases, leaving 20 bases between the germline ends. CDR1 and CDR2 (germline): SQVTM, ANQGSEA.

The chain employs TRBV19 and TRBJ1-1; tentative D call: TRBD1 (6 bases). The CDR3 length is 15 residues. The V gene's germline CDR1 is LNHDA and CDR2 SQIVND (reference sequence). V lost 5 bases, J lost 0 bases, and 13 bases lay in between. The CDR3 coding sequence is TGTGCCAGTAGTCCTACAGGGAAGATGAACACTGAAGCTTTCTTT. Amino acid sequence: CASSPTGKMNTEAFF.

The chain couples TRBV10-3 to TRBJ2-3; 12 positions agree with TRBD2. With 5 bases clipped from V and 5 bases from J, the junction kept 8 bases outside the gene matches. CDR3 size: 16 residues. Germline CDR1 reads ENHRY; CDR2 reads SYGVKD. The CDR3 DNA is TGTGCCATCAGTAACGCACTAGCGGGGGGTGGAGATACGCAGTATTTT. This translates into CAISNALAGGGDTQYF.

J is TRBJ1-2 and V is TRBV6-5; 8 nucleotides match TRBD1. Germline CDR1 and CDR2: MNHEY and SVGAGI. With 7 bases clipped from V and 7 bases from J, the junction kept 11 bases outside the gene matches. The CDR3 length is 14 residues. The CDR3 loop is CASKPGQEGGGYTF. CDR3 in DNA: TGTGCCAGCAAACCGGGACAGGAAGGTGGTGGCTACACCTTC.

The chain carries TRBV4-2 and TRBJ2-1; TRBD2 aligns across 11 bases. The CDR3 extends over 13 amino acids. J was trimmed by 10 bases and V by 4 bases; bases with no gene match: 3. CDR1 LGHNA and CDR2 YNFKEQ come from the germline V gene. The CDR3 DNA reads TGTGCCAGCAGCCTGGGGACTAGCGGAGAGCAGTTCTTC. It encodes CASSLGTSGEQFF.

The rearrangement uses TRBV7-2 and TRBJ1-5; weak D call: TRBD1 (6 bases). CDR3 length equals 15 residues. CDR1 is SGHTA and CDR2 is FQGNSA in the germline V gene. Trimming stripped 1 base from V and 4 bases from J, with 11 bases between. This CDR3 is CASSLGWTVNQPQHF. The CDR3 DNA reads TGTGCCAGCAGCTTAGGTTGGACAGTGAATCAGCCCCAGCATTTT.

The chain uses TRBV3-1 (or the pseudogene TRBV3-2) and TRBJ2-5; TRBD2 matches 8 bases. Germline V gene sequence: CDR1 LGHDT, CDR2 YNNKEL (reference sequence). The CDR3 is made up of 14 amino acids. V was clipped by 4 bases and J by 4 bases; unmatched bases: 5. The CDR3 loop is CASSRRRGVETQYF. The CDR3 region has the DNA TGTGCCAGCAGCCGGCGGCGGGGGGTAGAGACCCAGTACTTC.

CDR3 residues: CASRDRGGELFF. For the CDR3, the DNA is TGTGCCAGCAGGGACAGGGGTGGGGAGCTGTTTTTT. The V gene is TRBV2, the J gene TRBJ2-2, with 9 bases lining up with TRBD1. V gave up 6 bases and J gave up 8 bases; unmatched junction bases: 1. The CDR3 spans 12 residues. The V gene's germline CDR1 is SNHLY and CDR2 FYNNEI. Complete variable domain (other parts from reference TRBV2 and TRBJ2-2): EPEVTQTPSHQVTQMGQEVILRCVPISNHLYFYWYRQILGQKVEFLVSFYNNEISEKSEIFDDQFSVERPDGSNFTLKIRSTKLEDSAMYFCASRDRGGELFFGEGSRLTVL.

The J gene is TRBJ2-7, the V gene TRBV19; perhaps TRBD2 as D (5 bases). The CDR3 has 14 amino acids. The germline V gene encodes CDR1 LNHDA and CDR2 SQIVND (reference sequence). V dropped 6 bases and J dropped 0 bases, with 12 bases sitting between them. The CDR3 DNA reads as TGTGCCAGTAGAGAGGGTCCCTACTCCTACGAGCAGTACTTC. This codes for CASREGPYSYEQYF.

The chain recombines TRBV5-1 with TRBJ2-3, with no clear D. The CDR3 is 13 amino acids. The germline gives CDR1 SGHRS, CDR2 YFSETQ. Trimming pared 9 bases from V and 2 bases from J, leaving 13 bases between. Here the CDR3 reads CATTGPNTDTQYF. DNA for the CDR3: TGCGCCACCACGGGTCCTAACACAGATACGCAGTATTTT.

The count of this clone is one. Written as DNA, the CDR3 is TGTGCCATCGGGACGAATCGCGGGGCGGGCAATGAGCAGTTCTTC. It is translated as CAIGTNRGAGNEQFF. The chain uses TRBV24-1 and TRBJ2-1; TRBD2 might be the D (6 bases). The germline gives CDR1 KGHDR, CDR2 SFDVKD. V lost 11 bases and J lost 6, with 22 bases in between. The CDR3 extends over 15 amino acids.

The gene calls are TRBV28 and TRBJ2-7; D possibly corresponds to TRBD2 (5 bases). The CDR3 extends over 12 amino acids. Germline V lookup: CDR1 MDHEN, CDR2 SYDVKM. V was cut by 6 bases and J by 12 bases, with 18 bases left in between. The CDR3 bases are TGTGCCAGCAGCCCAAATGAGGCGGGCCCGTACTTC. Translated, it gives CASSPNEAGPYF. The entire variable domain, with the rest obtained from reference TRBV28 and TRBJ2-7, is as follows: DVKVTQSSRYLVKRTGEKVFLECVQDMDHENMFWYRQDPGLGLRLIYFSYDVKMKEKGDIPEGYSVSREKKERFSLILESASTNQTSMYLCASSPNEAGPYFGPGTRLTVT.

This clone was seen only once. The chain links TRBV28 to TRBJ2-7; 10 nucleotides align to TRBD1. This CDR3 spans 15 amino acids. Germline V gives CDR1 MDHEN, CDR2 SYDVKM. J was trimmed by 4 bases and V by 5 bases; bases with no gene match: 8. Written as DNA, the CDR3 is TGTGCCAGCAGTCCGACGACAGGGGGCAAGTACGAGCAGTACTTC. Protein product: CASSPTTGGKYEQYF.

V is TRBV7-9 and J is TRBJ2-6; possibly TRBD2 for D (5 bases). This CDR3 has 15 residues. V was clipped by 4 bases and J by 0 bases, with 7 bases between them. Germline loops: CDR1 SEHNR, CDR2 FQNEAQ (reference sequence). The CDR3 nucleotides read TGTGCCAGCAGCTGGGAGCCCTCTGGGGCCAACGTCCTGACTTTC. Translation: CASSWEPSGANVLTF. The variable domain in full, completed from reference TRBV7-9 and TRBJ2-6, reads DTGVSQNPRHKITKRGQNVTFRCDPISEHNRLYWYRQTLGQGPEFLTYFQNEAQLEKSRLLSDRFSAERPKGSFSTLEIQRTEQGDSAMYLCASSWEPSGANVLTFGAGSRLTVL.

The gene calls are TRBV6-5 and TRBJ2-7; a possible D gene is TRBD2 (5 bases). Trimming took off 6 bases at V and 0 bases at J, with 15 bases between the two ends. Germline CDR1 and CDR2: MNHEY and SVGAGI. This CDR3 region has 15 residues. The CDR3 nucleotides are TGTGCCAGCAGCCCGCGATGGGCGGGCTCCTACGAGCAGTACTTC. Its protein product is CASSPRWAGSYEQYF.

This clone was picked up a small number of times. The chain employs TRBV7-9 and TRBJ2-3, with D perhaps TRBD1 (6 bases). Looked up from germline, CDR1 is SEHNR and CDR2 is FQNEAQ (reference sequence). The V end lost 5 bases, the J end lost 6 bases, and 12 bases lay between the germline ends. CDR3 length: 13 amino acids. The CDR3: CASSPSGADTQYF. The CDR3 DNA reads as TGTGCCAGCAGCCCGTCAGGGGCCGATACGCAGTATTTT.

A note on this clone: Other DNA sequences of this sample code for an identical CDR3. V gene TRBV19 combines with J gene TRBJ1-1; D possibly corresponds to TRBD1 (5 bases). V shed 5 bases and J shed 0 bases, with 7 bases lying between them. The CDR3 contains 13 residues. Germline V gene sequence: CDR1 LNHDA, CDR2 SQIVND (reference sequence). CDR3 loop: CASSSTVNTEAFF. Here the CDR3 DNA reads TGTGCCAGTAGTTCGACAGTGAACACTGAAGCTTTCTTT.